The T cell receptor beta chain under discussion was sequenced for a study of blood T cell repertoires in COVID-19. Study details: Both acute and convalescent COVID-19 samples were obtained from the United States, Italy and Spain.

The germline gives CDR1 KGHSH, CDR2 LQKENI. V lost 4 bases and J lost 7; bases outside the gene matches: 11. CDR3 length: 15 amino acids. Original analysis: For nucleated cells, counts were estimated from reference gene primer amplification. TCRdb keeps only in-frame clones here, not all; method: immunoSEQ multiplex PCR. The V and J calls and clone size come from that table; D and trimming were worked out from the DNA. The table includes 250,000 to 350,000 clones, about 92% detected once. Adults between roughly 18 and 90 years of age took part from about 24 US areas. Clinical histories supplied by participants themselves formed the basis of cohort assignment.

The V call is TRBV18, the J call TRBJ2-5; 8 bases match TRBD1. Specimen: PBMCs or T cells enriched from blood (not recorded which). The sequence came from a man between 60 and 75 years old who had recovered from COVID-19. CDR3 sequence: CASSRPGTGTWTQYF. The CDR3 DNA follows: TGTGCCAGCTCACGCCCCGGGACAGGAACTTGGACCCAGTACTTC.